Shown below are 26 T cell receptor beta chains from a single sample sequenced in a study of T cells in Graves' hyperthyroidism and ophthalmopathy. TCR beta CDR3 sequences were amplified from RNA transcripts. Researchers ran a first-round RT-PCR on the TCR CDR3 using the HTBI primer set. TCRdb re-called the multiplex PCR reads through MiXCR, storing one row per CDR3 protein. The data hold 250,000 to 300,000 distinct CDR3 sequences, with roughly 13% observed a single time. Material: blood. All receptors derive from a woman between 35 and 50 years old with Graves' hyperthyroidism.

This clonotype was counted at least ten times. The V and J genes are TRBV20-1 and TRBJ1-6; 7 bases align to TRBD1. CDR3 length equals 15 residues. V shed 5 bases and J 3 bases; nucleotides not matched to a gene: 7. Germline CDR1 and CDR2: DFQATT and SNEGSKA (reference sequence). CDR3 in amino acids: CSAPSGTVYNSPLHF. The CDR3 nucleotides are TGCAGTGCTCCCTCCGGGACAGTCTATAATTCACCCCTCCACTTT.

At least ten counts were recorded for this clonotype. This chain uses TRBV12-3 or TRBV12-4 with TRBJ2-5, with TRBD1 as a possible D gene (6 bases). The CDR3 contains 14 residues. V dropped 2 bases and J dropped 6 bases, with 13 bases sitting between them. CDR3 residues: CASSLQGWRKTQYF. The DNA for the CDR3 is TGTGCCAGCAGTTTACAGGGGTGGAGGAAGACCCAGTACTTC.

This clonotype showed up just a few times. V gene TRBV19 combines with J gene TRBJ1-5, with 7 bases lining up with TRBD1. Germline CDR1 and CDR2: LNHDA and SQIVND (reference sequence). This CDR3 spans 17 amino acids. The ends lost 3 bases at V and 4 bases at J; junction bases unmatched: 12. For the CDR3, the DNA is TGTGCCAGTAGTATCGGTTCGAGGGGACAGTTAAATCAGCCCCAGCATTTT. The encoded protein is CASSIGSRGQLNQPQHF. Combining the CDR3 with reference TRBV19 and TRBJ1-5 gives the whole variable domain DGGITQSPKYLFRKEGQNVTLSCEQNLNHDAMYWYRQDPGQGLRLIYYSQIVNDFQKGDIAEGYSVSREKKESFPLTVTSAQKNPTAFYLCASSIGSRGQLNQPQHFGDGTRLSIL.

This clonotype was seen repeatedly, ten times or more. The chain is built from TRBV11-1 and TRBJ2-2; tentatively, D is TRBD2 (5 bases). CDR1 SGHAT and CDR2 FQDESV come from the germline V gene (reference sequence). Trimming removed 4 bases at V and 7 bases at J, with 28 bases between. CDR3 length: 19 residues. CDR3 sequence: CASSYPRKFASNSGGELFF. CDR3 bases: TGTGCCAGCAGCTATCCACGAAAGTTCGCTAGCAATTCTGGCGGGGAGCTGTTTTTT.

This clonotype was found many times. At one boundary the junction diverges from the germline segment, which might be a read error. The V and J genes are TRBV2 and TRBJ1-5; perhaps TRBD1 as D (6 bases). CDR1 is SNHLY, CDR2 FYNNEI, per germline. CDR3 length: 15 residues. CDR3 bases: TGTGCCAGCAGCGAAGGAGGACAGAGCAATCAGCCCCAGCATTTT. Its translation is CASSEGGQSNQPQHF.

J is TRBJ2-1 and V is TRBV7-9; TRBD2 agrees at 12 bases. Germline CDR1 SEHNR, CDR2 FQNEAQ (reference sequence). This CDR3 is 17 amino acids long. V gave up 5 bases and J gave up 9 bases; unmatched junction bases: 14. CDR3 in amino acids: CASSPNRLAGVTVEQFF. The CDR3 DNA follows: TGTGCCAGCAGCCCGAACCGACTAGCGGGAGTTACTGTTGAGCAGTTCTTC.

This clonotype was seen many times. Here the CDR3 reads CASSLLGQVNQPQHF. The CDR3 DNA reads TGCGCCAGCAGCTTGTTGGGACAGGTGAATCAGCCCCAGCATTTT. J is TRBJ1-5 and V is TRBV5-1, with 8 bases that match TRBD1. Germline V lookup: CDR1 SGHRS, CDR2 YFSETQ. J gave up 4 bases and V 1 base, and 4 bases lay outside the gene matches. This CDR3 spans 15 amino acids.

In this sample, this clonotype turned up many times. This sequence joins TRBV3-1 and TRBJ2-7, with D maybe TRBD2 (7 bases). The CDR3 runs to 15 residues. V lost 0 bases and J 4 bases, leaving 13 bases between the germline ends. The germline V gene encodes CDR1 LGHDT and CDR2 YNNKEL (reference sequence). The CDR3 DNA sequence: TGTGCCAGCAGCCAAGATTTAGGGGGGGATTACGAGCAGTACTTC. Amino acids: CASSQDLGGDYEQYF.

Many counts were recorded for this clonotype. J is TRBJ1-5 and V is TRBV2; the D gene is possibly TRBD1 (6 bases). CDR1 and CDR2 (germline): SNHLY, FYNNEI. The CDR3 runs 16 residues. Trimming shortened V by 6 bases and J by 6 bases, and 21 bases separated the two germline ends. This chain's CDR3 is CASSPNGGGASQPQHF. CDR3 in DNA: TGTGCCAGCAGCCCGAATGGGGGGGGGGCAAGTCAGCCCCAGCATTTT.

Ten or more counts support this clonotype. This chain joins TRBV28 and TRBJ1-4; 9 nucleotides line up with TRBD1. The CDR3 contains 15 residues. The V segment lost 5 bases and the J segment 5 bases; nucleotides outside the gene matches: 6. CDR1 is MDHEN and CDR2 is SYDVKM in the germline V gene. The CDR3 DNA reads as TGTGCCAGCAGTCCTCGAGGACAGGGGAATGAAAAACTGTTTTTT. This codes for CASSPRGQGNEKLFF.

The rearrangement joins TRBV25-1 to TRBJ1-4; TRBD1 matches 7 bases. The CDR3 spans 16 residues. The germline V gene has CDR1 MGHDK and CDR2 SYGVNS. After removal of 4 bases from V and 5 bases from J, the junction contained 10 bases not matched to a gene. Here the CDR3 reads CASSAQGTRRNEKLFF. CDR3 coding DNA: TGTGCCAGCAGTGCACAGGGGACACGGCGGAATGAAAAACTGTTTTTT.

This clonotype was seen ten or more times. The J gene is TRBJ2-5, the V gene TRBV12-3 or TRBV12-4; the match to TRBD1 covers 9 bases. This CDR3 spans 13 amino acids. V gave up 7 bases and J gave up 10 bases; unmatched junction bases: 10. The CDR3 DNA is TGTGCCAGCACCTTAGGACAGGGGTCAGGCCAGTACTTC. As protein: CASTLGQGSGQYF.

This clonotype was recorded many times. The chain carries TRBV2 and TRBJ2-1; 7 nucleotides match TRBD2. Germline V gene sequence: CDR1 SNHLY, CDR2 FYNNEI. J was trimmed by 9 bases and V by 7 bases; bases with no gene match: 9. There are 13 residues in the CDR3. The CDR3 DNA reads TGTGCCAGCATACGCGGGAGAACGGGTGAGCAGTTCTTC. Amino acid sequence: CASIRGRTGEQFF.

The chain uses TRBV20-1 and TRBJ1-2; D not resolved. V lost 0 bases, J lost 4 bases, and 12 bases lay in between. The CDR3 extends over 14 amino acids. Germline CDR1 reads DFQATT; CDR2 reads SNEGSKA (reference sequence). The CDR3, as DNA: TGCAGTGCTAGAGATAGGAACGGCGTCTATGGCTACACCTTC. It is translated as CSARDRNGVYGYTF.

There are a few counts of this clonotype. The chain carries TRBV5-4 and TRBJ2-5; TRBD2 agrees at 8 bases. The CDR3 consists of 15 residues. Germline CDR1 SGHNT, CDR2 YYREEE (reference sequence). J lost 4 bases, V lost 2 bases, and 7 bases had no gene match. In DNA form, the CDR3 reads TGTGCCAGCAGCTTCGCGGGAGGCTCAGGAGAGACCCAGTACTTC. Amino acids: CASSFAGGSGETQYF. The full variable domain, completed using reference TRBV5-4 and TRBJ2-5, is ETGVTQSPTHLIKTRGQQVTLRCSSQSGHNTVSWYQQALGQGPQFIFQYYREEENGRGNFPPRFSGLQFPNYSSELNVNALELDDSALYLCASSFAGGSGETQYFGPGTRLLVL.

This clonotype was recorded at least ten times. The chain uses TRBV27 and TRBJ1-5, with D perhaps TRBD1 (5 bases). The CDR3 has 13 amino acids. The V gene lost 6 bases and the J gene lost 1 base, with 7 bases spanning the gap. CDR1 and CDR2 from the germline V gene are MNHEY and SMNVEV (reference sequence). CDR3 in DNA: TGTGCCAGCAGGCGACAGAGCAATCAGCCCCAGCATTTT. Translated: CASRRQSNQPQHF.

This clonotype was detected ten times or more. The chain links TRBV2 to TRBJ2-5, with 11 bases matching TRBD2. Germline trimming cut 4 bases from V and 2 bases from J; bases unmatched to any gene: 3. This CDR3 comprises 15 residues. CDR1 is SNHLY, CDR2 FYNNEI, per germline. The CDR3 loop is CASSAGTSGQETQYF. The CDR3 DNA follows: TGTGCCAGCAGTGCCGGGACTAGCGGACAAGAGACCCAGTACTTC.

In its sample, this clonotype was seen many times. This chain connects TRBV4-2 to TRBJ1-6; D is unclear. The CDR3 has 12 residues. Trimming pared 4 bases from V and 10 bases from J, leaving 8 bases between. Germline V gives CDR1 LGHNA, CDR2 YNFKEQ. The CDR3 DNA follows: TGTGCCAGCAGCCTACGAGGATCACCCCTCCACTTT. This codes for CASSLRGSPLHF.

The CDR3 loop reads CASSRTGREGTEAFF. For the CDR3, the DNA is TGTGCCAGCAGTCGGACAGGGAGGGAGGGCACTGAAGCTTTCTTT. The chain recombines TRBV27 with TRBJ1-1, with 8 nucleotides matching TRBD1. Germline loops: CDR1 MNHEY, CDR2 SMNVEV (reference sequence). This CDR3 has 15 amino acids. V trimming: 5 bases; J trimming: 4 bases; junction bases outside the gene matches: 9.

This clonotype has ten or more counts. J is TRBJ2-5 and V is TRBV27; the match to TRBD1 covers 8 bases. This CDR3 is built from 13 residues. The J segment lost 5 bases and the V segment lost 3 bases, leaving 2 bases of the junction unmatched. Per the germline V gene, CDR1 is MNHEY and CDR2 is SMNVEV (reference sequence). In DNA, the CDR3 is TGTGCCAGCAGTTTGAACAGGGGGGAGACCCAGTACTTC. Translated: CASSLNRGETQYF.

This clonotype was seen ten or more times. The chain employs TRBV28 and TRBJ2-7, with D unresolved. CDR1 MDHEN and CDR2 SYDVKM come from the germline V gene. The CDR3 length is 12 residues. V was pared by 3 bases and J by 6 bases, with 9 bases between. In DNA, the CDR3 is TGTGCCAGCAGTTTGATAAGCTCCGAGCAGTACTTC. Translating it yields CASSLISSEQYF.

This clonotype was counted many times. This rearrangement joins TRBV5-1 to TRBJ2-7; D is unclear. Trimming removed 0 bases from V and 0 bases from J, with 7 bases in between. The CDR3 is made up of 14 amino acids. CDR1 is SGHRS, CDR2 YFSETQ, per germline. In DNA form, the CDR3 reads TGCGCCAGCAGCTTGGACCCCAGCTCCTACGAGCAGTACTTC. The encoded protein is CASSLDPSSYEQYF.

This clonotype was recorded a few times. The rearrangement joins TRBV12-3 or TRBV12-4 to TRBJ2-7, with 7 positions matching TRBD2. V shed 5 bases, J shed 7 bases, and the junction held 14 bases outside the gene matches. CDR3 size: 15 residues. CDR3 nucleotides: TGTGCCAGCAGTCCTCGGGGAGGGGCCTATCGAGAGCAGTACTTC. Translation gives CASSPRGGAYREQYF.

The genes are TRBV20-1 and TRBJ1-2, with a possible D match to TRBD1 (5 bases). The CDR3 extends over 17 amino acids. Germline CDR1 is DFQATT and CDR2 is SNEGSKA (reference sequence). Trimming pared 0 bases from V and 1 base from J, leaving 18 bases between. CDR3 nucleotides: TGCAGTGCTAGAGATATTATCCGGGGCAGGGATAACTATGGCTACACCTTC. Its protein product is CSARDIIRGRDNYGYTF.

In its sample, this clonotype was seen many times. V gene TRBV28 combines with J gene TRBJ1-1, with D maybe TRBD1 (6 bases). CDR3 size: 16 residues. Per germline, CDR1 MDHEN and CDR2 SYDVKM. V lost 4 bases to trimming and J lost 5 bases, with 20 bases between them. CDR3 region: CASSSGGGLRRTEAFF. The CDR3 DNA follows: TGTGCCAGCAGTTCGGGGGGGGGCCTGCGGCGGACTGAAGCTTTCTTT. Full variable domain (missing parts from reference TRBV28 and TRBJ1-1): DVKVTQSSRYLVKRTGEKVFLECVQDMDHENMFWYRQDPGLGLRLIYFSYDVKMKEKGDIPEGYSVSREKKERFSLILESASTNQTSMYLCASSSGGGLRRTEAFFGQGTRLTVV.

This clonotype was recorded at least ten times. This chain links TRBV11-2 with TRBJ2-7, with D unresolved. Germline V gene data show CDR1 as SGHAT and CDR2 as FQNNGV. Trimming took 5 bases from V and 3 from J, leaving 11 bases between them. The CDR3 totals 13 residues. CDR3 sequence: CASSPAFIYEQYF. The CDR3 nucleotides are TGTGCCAGCAGCCCAGCGTTCATCTACGAGCAGTACTTC.